This T cell receptor (beta chain) was recorded in a study of PD-L1 blockade in urothelial cancer (dated by TCRdb to between 2016 and 2019). About the investigation overall: Every patient began therapy in the mid-2010s and was given atezolizumab 1,200 mg intravenously every 3 weeks. Blood samples were analyzed 3 weeks after the start of treatment (second dose) and 6 weeks after the start of treatment. About 90% of the roughly 29 patients were identified as males with urothelial cancer of bladder origin, and a prior smoking history was reported by 18 of 29 patients. Pretreatment tumor samples and matched peripheral blood, collected serially before and after atezolizumab treatment, underwent TCR sequencing. Durable clinical benefit meant progression-free survival longer than 6 months, and TCR features were also tested against progression-free and overall survival. Blood samples gave a median of about 130,000 T cells and 88,000 or so unique TCRs, with a median clonality of approximately 0.08. Pretreatment blood TCR-seq was available for 30 or so patients, at least one posttreatment blood collection was obtained for around 24 patients, and tumor TCR-seq was available for around 24 patients. Durable clinical benefit was achieved by nine patients but not by the remaining 20. The study, an exploratory multi-omic analysis, examined somatic, immune and clinical correlates of response to PD-L1 blockade with atezolizumab in urothelial cancer. In the same patients, pretreatment tumors underwent whole exome sequencing and RNA sequencing in addition to TCR sequencing. Patients had an ECOG performance status of 0 or 1 and had received between 0 and 3 prior chemotherapy regimens. General findings and caveats noted by the study authors: Greater expansion of tumor-associated TCR clones in peripheral blood 3 weeks after the start of treatment was observed in patients with durable benefit (n of about 20, p = 0.022). Small sample size (n of about 30) and many exploratory analyses mean the results are intended to be hypothesis-generating. A pretreatment peripheral blood TCR clonality below the median was linked to improved progression-free and overall survival.

As concerns this clone: It has no known antigen specificity. Base quality data are lacking; no much larger clone is found one base away.

Each PCR received spiked-in synthetic TCR analog templates so that absolute template abundance could be estimated from read counts. Using the immunoSEQ assay, TCRbeta CDR3 regions were amplified from genomic DNA with bias-controlled V and J gene primers. Sequencing of rearranged TCRbeta segments was performed at approximately 20X coverage. Turning to the authors' computational methods: Sequencing errors were corrected by clustering and CDR3s were annotated against IMGT to assign V, D and J genes. Out-of-frame and stop-codon sequences were excluded, and only productive TCRbeta rearrangements were used in downstream analyses. Clonality was calculated as one minus the Shannon entropy normalized by the log of the number of unique productive sequences. Fisher's exact test with Benjamini-Hochberg correction, at a threshold of adjusted p below 0.01, was used to find clones that differed between time points or between blood and tumor. In TCRdb, the immuneACCESS table is reduced to in-frame sequences with V and J assigned. These tables do not hold every clone; where another copy was compared, an unresolved V gene accounts for under half, and the others remain unexplained. That table supplies the V and J calls and clone size; D and trimming were determined from the DNA. The sample table records about 80,000 clones; 87% of these occur just once. Of the sample, around 5% falls within the top ten clones.

The CDR3 runs 15 residues from the cysteine to the phenylalanine. Only CDR3 DNA is held: 45 bases, read in frame from base 1. CDR1 is given as LNHDA and CDR2 as SQIVND, both from the germline V gene (reference sequence). V is pared back by 4 bases and J by 0 bases, with 10 bases lying between the germline termini. A cohort of approximately 30 patients with locally advanced or metastatic urothelial carcinoma, treated at Memorial Sloan Kettering on a trial protocol, was included. Peripheral blood mononuclear cells were collected pretreatment and during treatment, at between 1 and 8 total time points per patient. The Qiagen DNeasy Blood extraction kit was used to purify genomic DNA from total PBMCs and tumor samples. PBMCs were collected pretreatment and during treatment, and were isolated and stored as previously described.

The specimen comprised PBMCs, sampled around atezolizumab (anti-PD-L1) treatment. This clonotype originated in a woman in her 70s with urothelial cancer. The chain was built from TRBV19 and TRBJ1-3, with the D segment identity uncertain. The nucleotide sequence reads as follows: TGTGCCAGTAGTACCCTGGCTTACTCTGGAAACACCATATATTTT. Its translation is CASSTLAYSGNTIYF.